The 25 T cell receptor beta chains reported below all come from one sample, sequenced in a study of identical twins (dated by TCRdb to the mid-2010s). The library was prepared using 5' RACE. Sequencing was performed on an Illumina HiSeq 2000. TCRdb reprocessed the public reads (quality trimming at Q25 with fastp, clone calling with MiXCR) and kept in-frame beta chains. Records with the same CDR3 protein are collapsed into one entry carrying the most frequent genes and DNA. The sample yields 1.5 million to 2 million distinct CDR3 sequences; under 35% were counted once. Approximately 0.29% of the sample goes to the ten largest clones. The material sequenced was cord blood. The receptors come from a newborn girl in good health.

This clonotype has a single count. A much larger clone sits a single nucleotide away, making a read error possible. The gene calls are TRBV6-4 and TRBJ2-6; D is possibly TRBD1 (5 bases). The germline V gene encodes CDR1 MRHNA and CDR2 SNTAGT. The CDR3 totals 14 residues. The CDR3 sequence: CASSDSFGADVLTF. In DNA, the CDR3 is TGTGCCAGCAGTGACAGCTTTGGGGCCGACGTCCTGACTTTC.

The rearrangement uses TRBV28 and TRBJ2-7; 7 bases align to TRBD1. The length of the CDR3 is 15 residues. Germline CDR1 and CDR2: MDHEN and SYDVKM. The trim removed 1 base at V and 2 bases at J, leaving 5 bases unmatched. The CDR3 loop is CASSLSPGTAYEQYF. For the CDR3, the DNA is TGTGCCAGCAGTTTATCTCCCGGGACAGCCTACGAGCAGTACTTC.

Only a few counts were recorded for this clonotype. This sequence joins TRBV7-2 and TRBJ1-6; D remains unclear. The germline gives CDR1 SGHTA, CDR2 FQGNSA. V lost 2 bases to trimming and J lost 4 bases, with 9 bases between them. The CDR3 contains 15 residues. The CDR3 nucleotides are TGTGCCAGCAGCTTAACGACACAATATAATTCACCCCTCCACTTT. Translation gives CASSLTTQYNSPLHF.

The rearrangement links TRBV29-1 to TRBJ2-5; D might be TRBD1 (5 bases). Trimming pared 4 bases from V and 2 bases from J, leaving 14 bases between. This CDR3 contains 14 residues. Germline CDR1 and CDR2: SQVTM and ANQGSEA. CDR3 amino acids: CSVVQGFRQETQYF. DNA of the CDR3: TGCAGCGTTGTGCAGGGCTTCCGACAAGAGACCCAGTACTTC.

The gene calls are TRBV6-5 and TRBJ2-4, with D perhaps being TRBD1 or TRBD2 (5 bases each). The J call may be mistaken, given a closer DNA end match to TRBJ2-7. CDR3 length: 15 residues. Germline CDR1 is MNHEY and CDR2 is SVGAGI. For the CDR3, the DNA is TGTGCCAGCAGTTTCACGGGACGAGGGGACTACGAGCAGTACTTC. It codes for CASSFTGRGDYEQYF.

Written as DNA, the CDR3 is TGTGCCAGCAGTGCCCTAGCGGGGGGCATCAATGAGCAGTTCTTC. It translates to CASSALAGGINEQFF. J is TRBJ2-1 and V is TRBV2, with 11 bases lining up with TRBD2. Unmatched junction bases numbered 5, after V lost 4 bases and J lost 6 bases. The CDR3 runs 15 residues. Germline-derived CDR1 and CDR2 are SNHLY and FYNNEI.

In its sample, this clonotype was seen a few times. J is TRBJ2-7 and V is TRBV19; 10 nucleotides agree with TRBD2. V was clipped by 3 bases and J by 2 bases; unmatched bases: 1. Germline V gives CDR1 LNHDA, CDR2 SQIVND (reference sequence). This CDR3 is 14 amino acids long. The CDR3 DNA reads as TGTGCCAGTAGTATGGGGACTAGCGCCTACGAGCAGTACTTC. Its protein is CASSMGTSAYEQYF.

This chain joins TRBV2 and TRBJ2-5, with D hard to call. The DNA matches TRBJ2-7 better at its end, which makes the J call doubtful. This CDR3 is built from 11 residues. Germline V lookup: CDR1 SNHLY, CDR2 FYNNEI. The CDR3 region has the DNA TGTGCCAGCAGGGCGGAGACCGAGCAGTACTTC. This translates into CASRAETEQYF.

The chain has TRBV5-4 and TRBJ2-7; no firm D call. V lost 4 bases and J lost 7, with 18 bases in between. CDR1 and CDR2 (germline): SGHNT, YYREEE (reference sequence). The CDR3 extends over 14 amino acids. CDR3 DNA: TGTGCCAGCAGCCCGGGTATCTCCTGCAATGAGCAGTACTTC. This encodes CASSPGISCNEQYF. The full variable domain, with the rest looked up from reference TRBV5-4 and TRBJ2-7, is ETGVTQSPTHLIKTRGQQVTLRCSSQSGHNTVSWYQQALGQGPQFIFQYYREEENGRGNFPPRFSGLQFPNYSSELNVNALELDDSALYLCASSPGISCNEQYFGPGTRLTVT.

The V and J genes are TRBV29-1 and TRBJ2-1; D call uncertain. There are 14 residues in the CDR3. CDR1 and CDR2 (germline): SQVTM, ANQGSEA. V lost 7 bases to trimming and J lost 1 base, with 14 bases between them. This chain's CDR3 is CSAEMGKSYNEQFF. DNA for the CDR3: TGCAGCGCCGAGATGGGGAAGTCCTACAATGAGCAGTTCTTC.

There are a few counts of this clonotype. This chain joins TRBV30 and TRBJ2-5; possible D gene TRBD2, 5 bases. Per germline, CDR1 GTSNPN and CDR2 SVGIG (reference sequence). Trimming stripped 3 bases from V and 5 bases from J, with 19 bases between. This CDR3 contains 15 residues. The DNA for the CDR3 is TGTGCCTGGAGCGCCCGCAACTATAGCGTCGAGACCCAGTACTTC. Protein product: CAWSARNYSVETQYF.

This clonotype was seen repeatedly, ten times or more. This chain joins TRBV29-1 and TRBJ2-4; tentative D call: TRBD2 (5 bases). The germline gives CDR1 SQVTM, CDR2 ANQGSEA. The CDR3 loop spans 14 amino acids. V was clipped by 2 bases and J by 6 bases, with 14 bases between them. In nucleotides, the CDR3 is TGCAGCGTTGAAAAAGGGAGCGGCAGAAACATTCAGTACTTC. This sequence encodes CSVEKGSGRNIQYF.

The chain has TRBV20-1 and TRBJ2-3, with 11 bases fitting TRBD2. V shed 6 bases, J shed 4 bases, and the junction held 6 bases outside the gene matches. Looked up from germline, CDR1 is DFQATT and CDR2 is SNEGSKA (reference sequence). The CDR3 runs 14 residues. CDR3 coding DNA: TGCAGTGCCGTAGCGGGAGGGCCCTCAGATACGCAGTATTTT. Translating gives CSAVAGGPSDTQYF.

The rearrangement uses TRBV10-3 and TRBJ2-2; 8 positions match TRBD1. The V and J ends lost 0 bases and 0 bases, in that order; junction bases with no gene match: 3. The CDR3 runs to 17 residues. In germline, CDR1 is ENHRY, CDR2 SYGVKD. The CDR3 nucleotides are TGTGCCATCAGTGAGTCAGCAGGGGGCGCGAACACCGGGGAGCTGTTTTTT. Encoded protein: CAISESAGGANTGELFF.

CDR3 nucleotide sequence: TGTGCCAGCAGCTTTAAAGAAAGGAACACTGAAGCTTTCTTT. Translated, it gives CASSFKERNTEAFF. The chain uses TRBV13 and TRBJ1-1; D is ambiguous. Trimming removed 3 bases from V and 1 base from J, with 9 bases in between. Germline CDR1 is PRHDT and CDR2 is FYEKMQ (reference sequence). This CDR3 has 14 amino acids.

The genes are TRBV20-1 and TRBJ1-1; D is unclear. Trimming took off 7 bases at V and 2 bases at J, with 11 bases between the two ends. The CDR3 is 12 amino acids. Looked up from germline, CDR1 is DFQATT and CDR2 is SNEGSKA (reference sequence). CDR3 protein: CSEWQDNTEAFF. CDR3 sequence (DNA): TGCAGTGAATGGCAGGACAACACTGAAGCTTTCTTT.

This clonotype was counted between two and nine times. The chain joins TRBV12-3 or TRBV12-4 to TRBJ2-7, with a weak D call TRBD2 (7 bases). The CDR3 spans 18 residues. V was shortened by 3 bases and J by 7 bases, with 28 bases between the two germline ends. CDR3 amino acids: CASSFGRLVIWGGNEQYF. The CDR3 nucleotides are TGTGCCAGCAGTTTTGGACGGCTGGTAATCTGGGGGGGCAATGAGCAGTACTTC.

There are a few counts of this clonotype. The V gene is TRBV20-1, the J gene TRBJ2-5; D ambiguous. The CDR3 covers 13 residues. CDR1 DFQATT and CDR2 SNEGSKA come from the germline V gene (reference sequence). V was trimmed by 6 bases and J by 5 bases, leaving 16 bases between them. DNA of the CDR3: TGCAGTGCGCGCGAATTAAGAAGGGAGACCCAGTACTTC. Translated: CSARELRRETQYF.

This clonotype was observed a few times. The chain couples TRBV3-1 to TRBJ2-1; 11 bases are shared with TRBD2. The CDR3 extends over 18 amino acids. Germline V lookup: CDR1 LGHDT, CDR2 YNNKEL (reference sequence). The V and J ends lost 0 bases and 7 bases, in that order; junction bases with no gene match: 11. The CDR3 coding sequence is TGTGCCAGCAGCCAAGAGGGGGGACTAGCGGCCCTGGGGAATGAGCAGTTCTTC. It translates to CASSQEGGLAALGNEQFF.

This clonotype was observed a few times. This chain connects TRBV5-1 to TRBJ2-3, with 7 positions matching TRBD1. The CDR3 loop spans 16 amino acids. Germline CDR1 SGHRS, CDR2 YFSETQ. The junction had 10 bases not matched to a gene; V was cut back by 4 bases and J by 2 bases. The DNA for the CDR3 is TGCGCCAGCAGCCCGGGACAGTCAGCATTCACAGATACGCAGTATTTT. Its translation is CASSPGQSAFTDTQYF.

This chain connects TRBV6-2 or TRBV6-3 to TRBJ2-7; 11 positions agree with TRBD2. The ends lost 0 bases at V and 3 bases at J; junction bases unmatched: 4. CDR1 and CDR2 from the germline V gene are MNHEY and SVGEGT. The CDR3 has 16 amino acids. CDR3 DNA: TGTGCCAGCAGTTACTCACTAGCGGGGGACGACTACGAGCAGTACTTC. Translated, it gives CASSYSLAGDDYEQYF.

This clonotype was seen a few times. The chain joins TRBV29-1 to TRBJ2-1, with 7 bases matching TRBD1. V gave up 3 bases and J gave up 12 bases; unmatched junction bases: 11. The germline V gene has CDR1 SQVTM and CDR2 ANQGSEA. This CDR3 region has 13 residues. In nucleotides, the CDR3 is TGCAGCGTTGAGGGACAGTCTCCCAGGGGGCAGTTCTTC. Translating gives CSVEGQSPRGQFF.

A few counts support this clonotype. This chain uses TRBV6-6 with TRBJ2-1, with TRBD1 identical over 10 bases. This CDR3 is built from 12 residues. The trim removed 5 bases at V and 13 bases at J, leaving 5 bases unmatched. Germline CDR1 MNHNY, CDR2 SVGAGI (reference sequence). The DNA of the CDR3 is TGTGCCAGCAGTCCCGGACAGGGGGTCCAGTTCTTC. Translated, it gives CASSPGQGVQFF.

The chain recombines TRBV20-1 with TRBJ2-2; a weak D match, TRBD2 (6 bases). This CDR3 contains 14 residues. The V gene lost 0 bases and the J gene lost 3 bases, with 8 bases spanning the gap. Germline CDR1 is DFQATT and CDR2 is SNEGSKA (reference sequence). The CDR3 region has the DNA TGCAGTGCTAGAGATGGGGACTACACCGGGGAGCTGTTTTTT. Its protein product is CSARDGDYTGELFF.

The V gene is TRBV4-1, the J gene TRBJ2-3; 10 nucleotides agree with TRBD1. Trimming cost V 3 bases and J 1 base; bases outside gene matches: 7. Per germline, CDR1 MGHRA and CDR2 YSYEKL. The CDR3 spans 17 residues. This CDR3 is CASSHLGTGVRTDTQYF. The CDR3 bases are TGCGCCAGCAGCCACCTCGGGACAGGGGTTCGCACAGATACGCAGTATTTT.